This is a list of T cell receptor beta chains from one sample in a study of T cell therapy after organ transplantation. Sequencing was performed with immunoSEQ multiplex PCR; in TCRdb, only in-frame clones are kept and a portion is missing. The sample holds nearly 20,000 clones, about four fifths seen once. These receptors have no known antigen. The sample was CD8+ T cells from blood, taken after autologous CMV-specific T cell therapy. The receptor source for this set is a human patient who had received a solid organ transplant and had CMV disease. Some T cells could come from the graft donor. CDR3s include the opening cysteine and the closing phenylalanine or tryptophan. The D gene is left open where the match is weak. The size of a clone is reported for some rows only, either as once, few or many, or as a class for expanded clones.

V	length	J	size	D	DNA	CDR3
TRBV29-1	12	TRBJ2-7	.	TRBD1	TGCAGCGTTGATGAGACAGGGTACGAGCAGTACTTC	CSVDETGYEQYF
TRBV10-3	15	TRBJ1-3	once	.	TGTGCCATCAGTAATGGGGGAGACTCTGGAAACACCATATATTTT	CAISNGGDSGNTIYF
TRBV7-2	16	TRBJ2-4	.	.	TGTGCCAGCAGCTTAGAAAGGGGTTGGGCCAAAAACATTCAGTACTTC	CASSLERGWAKNIQYF
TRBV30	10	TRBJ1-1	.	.	TGTGCCTGGTGGAACACTGAAGCTTTCTTT	CAWWNTEAFF
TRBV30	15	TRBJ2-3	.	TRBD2	TGTGCCTGGGAACCACTAGCGGCTAGCACAGATACGCAGTATTTT	CAWEPLAASTDTQYF
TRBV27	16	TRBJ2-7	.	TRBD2	TGTGCCAGCATGCTTGCGGGAGGGCCCCGCAGTTACGAGCAGTACTTC	CASMLAGGPRSYEQYF
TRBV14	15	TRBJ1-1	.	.	TGTGCCAGCAGCCAAACGGGGTGGCGGAACACTGAAGCTTTCTTT	CASSQTGWRNTEAFF
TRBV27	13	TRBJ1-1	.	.	TGTGCCAGCAGTTTTGGGGATGACACTGAAGCTTTCTTT	CASSFGDDTEAFF
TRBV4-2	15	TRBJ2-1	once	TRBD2	TGTGCCAGCAGCCGCGGGGTAGCGGGGGAGAATGAGCAGTTCTTC	CASSRGVAGENEQFF
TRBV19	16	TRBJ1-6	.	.	TGTGCCAGTAGCTCAAGGAGGCAGGGCGGATATTCACCCCTCCACTTT	CASSSRRQGGYSPLHF
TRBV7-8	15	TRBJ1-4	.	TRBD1	TGTGCCAGCAGCCCCCCCGGACAGGTTAATGAAAAACTGTTTTTT	CASSPPGQVNEKLFF
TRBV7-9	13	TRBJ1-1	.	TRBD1	TGTGCCAGCAGCTTAGTCGGGACAGGGGGAGCTTTCTTT	CASSLVGTGGAFF
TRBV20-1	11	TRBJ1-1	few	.	TGCAGTGCTAGATTGAACACTGAAGCTTTCTTT	CSARLNTEAFF
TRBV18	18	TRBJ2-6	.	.	TGTGCCAGCTCAACCGCAGAGGATTTACAAAGTCGGGCCAACGTCCTGACTTTC	CASSTAEDLQSRANVLTF
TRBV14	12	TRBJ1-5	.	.	TGTGCCAGCAGCCCTAAGAATCAGCCCCAGCATTTT	CASSPKNQPQHF
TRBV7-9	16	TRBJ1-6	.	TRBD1	TGTGCCAGCACCCCACCCGGGACAGACTATAATTCACCCCTCCACTTT	CASTPPGTDYNSPLHF
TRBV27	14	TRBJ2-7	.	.	TGTGCCACAAGACTGGACGGCCCCTCCTACGAGCAGTACTTC	CATRLDGPSYEQYF
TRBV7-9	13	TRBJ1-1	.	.	TGTGCCAGCAGCCCGCCGACGGTACCTGAAGCTTTCTTT	CASSPPTVPEAFF
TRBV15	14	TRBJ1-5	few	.	TGTGCCACCAGCAGAACAGGAGACAATCAGCCCCAGCATTTT	CATSRTGDNQPQHF
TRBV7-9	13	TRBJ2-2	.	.	TGTGCCAGCAGCCAGCAGGGCACCGGGGAGCTGTTTTTT	CASSQQGTGELFF
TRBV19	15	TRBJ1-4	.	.	TGTGCCAGTAGTATAGAGTGGGGTACTAATGAAAAACTGTTTTTT	CASSIEWGTNEKLFF
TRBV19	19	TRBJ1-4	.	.	TGTGCCAGTAGTAAGGTCAGGGAGCTAACGCCACCAACTAATGAAAAACTGTTTTTT	CASSKVRELTPPTNEKLFF
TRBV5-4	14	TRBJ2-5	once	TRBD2	TGTGCCAGCAGCCGGGGACTAGGAGAAGAGACCCAGTACTTC	CASSRGLGEETQYF
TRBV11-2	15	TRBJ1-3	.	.	TGTGCCAGCAGCTTAGGCTGGAATTCTGGAAACACCATATATTTT	CASSLGWNSGNTIYF
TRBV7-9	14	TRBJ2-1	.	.	TGTGCCAGCAGCTTCCCAAACTCTTACAATGAGCAGTTCTTC	CASSFPNSYNEQFF
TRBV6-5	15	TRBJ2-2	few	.	TGTGCCAGCAGTTACGGGCAGCCGAACACCGGGGAGCTGTTTTTT	CASSYGQPNTGELFF
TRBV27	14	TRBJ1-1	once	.	TGTGCCAGCAGTTTAGCGACAGGGAACACTGAAGCTTTCTTT	CASSLATGNTEAFF
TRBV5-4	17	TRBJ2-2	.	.	TGTGCCAGCAGCCTCAAACGACGGGACCCGGGGACCGGGGAGCTGTTTTTT	CASSLKRRDPGTGELFF
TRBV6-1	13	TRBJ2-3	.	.	TGTGCCAGCAGTGAAGTCGGTGCAGATACGCAGTATTTT	CASSEVGADTQYF
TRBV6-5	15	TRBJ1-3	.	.	TGTGCCAGCAGTTCTGGACAGCACTCTGGAAACACCATATATTTT	CASSSGQHSGNTIYF
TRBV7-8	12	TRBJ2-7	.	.	TGTGCCAGCAGCATAGTCCGTTACGAGCAGTACTTC	CASSIVRYEQYF
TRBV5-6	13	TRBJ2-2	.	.	TGTGCCAGCAGGAGCTTCGGTTCCGGGGAGCTGTTTTTT	CASRSFGSGELFF
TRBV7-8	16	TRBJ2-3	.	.	TGTGCCAGCAGCGTAGGCGTCAGGAGGGTCGGAGATACGCAGTATTTT	CASSVGVRRVGDTQYF
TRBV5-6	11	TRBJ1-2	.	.	TGTGCCAGCAGCGGGGGGTATGGCTACACCTTC	CASSGGYGYTF
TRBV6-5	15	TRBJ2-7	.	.	TGTGCCAGCAGTTATAGGGAGACCCCAGTCTGGGAGCAGTACTTC	CASSYRETPVWEQYF
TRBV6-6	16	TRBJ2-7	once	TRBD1	TGTGCCAGCAGTTTAACTCGGACAGGAATCTCCTACGAGCAGTACTTC	CASSLTRTGISYEQYF
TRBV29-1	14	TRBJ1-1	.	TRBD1	TGCAGCGTTGAATTGACAGGGTGGGTCACTGAAGCTTTCTTT	CSVELTGWVTEAFF
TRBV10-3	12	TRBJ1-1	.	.	TGTGCCATCAGTGAGGGGCGGGGGTTGGCTTTCTTT	CAISEGRGLAFF
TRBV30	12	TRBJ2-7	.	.	TGTGCCTGGAGTGGGGACGGGTACGAGCAGTACTTC	CAWSGDGYEQYF
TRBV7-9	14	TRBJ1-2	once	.	TGTGCCAGCAGCTTAATGGCGGCGAACTATGGCTACACCTTC	CASSLMAANYGYTF
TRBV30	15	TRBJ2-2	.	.	TGTGCCTGGAGTGAGGAGATGTGGAACACCGGGGAGCTGTTTTTT	CAWSEEMWNTGELFF
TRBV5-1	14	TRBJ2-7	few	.	TGCGCCAGCAGCGCAGGACATATCGGCTACGAGCAGTACTTC	CASSAGHIGYEQYF
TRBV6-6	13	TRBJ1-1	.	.	TGTGCCAGCAGTTCGGGACTGGTGGGGGGAGCTTTCTTT	CASSSGLVGGAFF
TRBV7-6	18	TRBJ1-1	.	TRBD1	TGTGCCAGCAGCTTAGAATCGACAGGGGCATACATGAACACTGAAGCTTTCTTT	CASSLESTGAYMNTEAFF
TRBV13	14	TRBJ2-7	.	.	TGTGCCAGCAGCCCCCTCGGGGATTACTACGAGCAGTACTTC	CASSPLGDYYEQYF
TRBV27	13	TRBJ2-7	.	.	TGTGCCAGCAAACGGCCAGGCTCCTACGAGCAGTACTTC	CASKRPGSYEQYF
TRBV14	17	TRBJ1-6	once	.	TGTGCCAGCAGCCAAGCCCCCCCGGCCAGTCGGAATTCACCCCTCCACTTT	CASSQAPPASRNSPLHF
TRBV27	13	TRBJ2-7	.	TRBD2	TGTGCCAGCAGTTTGCGGGGGTCCTACGAGCAGTACTTC	CASSLRGSYEQYF
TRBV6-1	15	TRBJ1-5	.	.	TGTGCCAGCAGTAGCGGTGGGGGGGAAAATCAGCCCCAGCATTTT	CASSSGGGENQPQHF
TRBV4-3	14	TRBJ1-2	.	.	TGCGCCAGCAGCCAGGGACTCATGGGATTCGGCTACACCTTC	CASSQGLMGFGYTF
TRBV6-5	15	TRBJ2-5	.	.	TGTGCCAGCAGCGCCGCTGGGGTAGAGGGGGAGACCCAGTACTTC	CASSAAGVEGETQYF
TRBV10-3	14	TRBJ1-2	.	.	TGTGCCATCAGTGAGTCTCGGGGAGGATATGGCTACACCTTC	CAISESRGGYGYTF
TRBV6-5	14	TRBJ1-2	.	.	TGTGCCAGCAGTTACTACGACGGAGACTATGGCTACACCTTC	CASSYYDGDYGYTF
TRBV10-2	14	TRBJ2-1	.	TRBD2	TGCGCCAGCAGTCTCGGCGGGAGTCACAGTGAGCAGTTCTTC	CASSLGGSHSEQFF
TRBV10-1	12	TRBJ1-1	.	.	TGCGCCAGCAGTGAGCCAGCATCCGAAGCTTTCTTT	CASSEPASEAFF
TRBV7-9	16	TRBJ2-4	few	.	TGTGCCAGCAGCTTAGCCCAGGGAGTGGCCAAAAACATTCAGTACTTC	CASSLAQGVAKNIQYF